This T cell receptor beta chain was captured by sequencing in a study of Ad26.COV2.S vaccination and SARS-CoV-2 variants. Repertoires were generated with immunoSEQ multiplex PCR, while TCRdb's copy carries only in-frame clones and drops some. Of roughly 380,000 clones in the sample, about nine tenths were seen once. As to this clone: Its target is not known.

Treatment reported: 19 received Ad26.COV2.S at low or high dose, single or two shots; a few received placebo; per-sample allocation not given. On day 63 after the first injection, vaccine and placebo recipients gave samples. CDR3 length: 15 amino acids. Trimming cost V 0 bases and J 3 bases, with 11 bases left between them. Germline values: CDR1 SGHRS, CDR2 YFSETQ. Study-wide results and limits: Placebo recipients trailed vaccine recipients in spike-specific TCR breadth. Reportedly, spike-specific CD8+ and CD4+ T cell responses achieved substantial breadth once vaccination had taken place.

The sample here was peripheral blood, taken in a trial of Ad26.COV2.S vaccine versus placebo. The rearrangement uses TRBV5-1 and TRBJ2-3; D call uncertain. The source is a person between 18 and 60 years old who received the Ad26.COV2.S COVID-19 vaccine or a placebo. The CDR3 DNA is TGCGCCAGCAGCTTGGTTAGGGTTGGTACAGATACGCAGTATTTT. The encoded protein is CASSLVRVGTDTQYF.